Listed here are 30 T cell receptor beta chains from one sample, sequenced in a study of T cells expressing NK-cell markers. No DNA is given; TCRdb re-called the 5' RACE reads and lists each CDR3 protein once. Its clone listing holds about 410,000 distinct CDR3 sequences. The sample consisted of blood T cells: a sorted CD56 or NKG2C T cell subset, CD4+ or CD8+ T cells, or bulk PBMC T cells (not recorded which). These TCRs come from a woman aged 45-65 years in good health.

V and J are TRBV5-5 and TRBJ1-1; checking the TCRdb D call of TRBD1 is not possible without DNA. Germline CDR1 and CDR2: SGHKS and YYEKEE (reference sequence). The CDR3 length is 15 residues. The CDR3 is CASSLVTGLNTEAFF. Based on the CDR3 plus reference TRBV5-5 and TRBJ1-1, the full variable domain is DAGVTQSPTHLIKTRGQQVTLRCSPISGHKSVSWYQQVLGQGPQFIFQYYEKEERGRGNFPDRFSARQFPNYSSELNVNALLLGDSALYLCASSLVTGLNTEAFFGQGTRLTVV.

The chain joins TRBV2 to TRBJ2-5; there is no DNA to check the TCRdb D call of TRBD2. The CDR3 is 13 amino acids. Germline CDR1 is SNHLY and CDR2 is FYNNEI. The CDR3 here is CASRGGPVETQYF.

The CDR3 reads CASMDRANQPQHF. This chain links TRBV6-5 with TRBJ1-5; TCRdb gives TRBD1 as the D gene, but with no DNA this cannot be confirmed. Germline V gives CDR1 MNHEY, CDR2 SVGAGI. The CDR3 has 13 amino acids.

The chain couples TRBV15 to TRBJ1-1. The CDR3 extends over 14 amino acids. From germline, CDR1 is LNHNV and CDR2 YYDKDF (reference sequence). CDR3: CATSRVVVNTEAFF.

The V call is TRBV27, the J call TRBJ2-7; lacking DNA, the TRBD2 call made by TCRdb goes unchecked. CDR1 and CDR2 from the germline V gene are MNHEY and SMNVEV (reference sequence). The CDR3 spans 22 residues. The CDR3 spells CASSSRRGGPRIRSPIQDEQYF.

CDR3 protein: CASSLLSSDEQFF. The J gene is TRBJ2-1, the V gene TRBV5-5. The CDR3 runs to 13 residues. Germline V gene sequence: CDR1 SGHKS, CDR2 YYEKEE (reference sequence).

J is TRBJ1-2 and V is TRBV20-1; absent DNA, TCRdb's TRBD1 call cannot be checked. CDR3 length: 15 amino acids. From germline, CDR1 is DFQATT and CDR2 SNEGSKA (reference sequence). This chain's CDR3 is CSAEGGAQRTGGYTF.

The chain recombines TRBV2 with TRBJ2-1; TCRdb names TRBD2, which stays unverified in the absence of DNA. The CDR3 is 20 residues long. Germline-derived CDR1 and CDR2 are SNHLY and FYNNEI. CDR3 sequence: CASSGPGGTSASSSYNEQFF.

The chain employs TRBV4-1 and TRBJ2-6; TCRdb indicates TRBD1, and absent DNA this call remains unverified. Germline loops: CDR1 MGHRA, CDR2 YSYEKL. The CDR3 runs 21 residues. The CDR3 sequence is CASSQDGGTTGLLSGANVLTF.

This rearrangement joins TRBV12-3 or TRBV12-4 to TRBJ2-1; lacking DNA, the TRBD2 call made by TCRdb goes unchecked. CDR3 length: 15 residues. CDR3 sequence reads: CASSIGLAEYNEQFF.

The CDR3 sequence: CSAPSTRRTGRLETQYF. The J gene is TRBJ2-5, the V gene TRBV29-1; TCRdb designates TRBD1, a call that cannot be tested without DNA. CDR1 is SQVTM and CDR2 is ANQGSEA in the germline V gene. The CDR3 length is 17 residues.

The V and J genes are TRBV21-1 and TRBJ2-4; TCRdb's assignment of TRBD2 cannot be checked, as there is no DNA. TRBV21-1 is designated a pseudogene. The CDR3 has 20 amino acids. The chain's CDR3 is CASSKGGTSGRALAKNIQYF.

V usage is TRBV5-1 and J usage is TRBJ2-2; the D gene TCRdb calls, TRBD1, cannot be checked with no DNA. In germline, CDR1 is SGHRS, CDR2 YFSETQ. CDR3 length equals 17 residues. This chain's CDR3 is CASSLRAHWDRAGELFF.

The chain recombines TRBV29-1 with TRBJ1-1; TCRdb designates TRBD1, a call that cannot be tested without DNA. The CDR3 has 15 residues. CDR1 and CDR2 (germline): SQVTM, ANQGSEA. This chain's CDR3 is CSVESRVRANTEAFF.

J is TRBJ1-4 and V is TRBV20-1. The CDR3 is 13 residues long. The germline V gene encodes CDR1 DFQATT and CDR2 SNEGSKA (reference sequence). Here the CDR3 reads CSATGFTNEKLFF.

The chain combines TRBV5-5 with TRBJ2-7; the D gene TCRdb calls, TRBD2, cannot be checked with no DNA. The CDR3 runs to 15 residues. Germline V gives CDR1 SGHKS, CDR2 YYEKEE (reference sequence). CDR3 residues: CASSLGAASTYEQYF. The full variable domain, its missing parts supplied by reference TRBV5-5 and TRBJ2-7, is DAGVTQSPTHLIKTRGQQVTLRCSPISGHKSVSWYQQVLGQGPQFIFQYYEKEERGRGNFPDRFSARQFPNYSSELNVNALLLGDSALYLCASSLGAASTYEQYFGPGTRLTVT.

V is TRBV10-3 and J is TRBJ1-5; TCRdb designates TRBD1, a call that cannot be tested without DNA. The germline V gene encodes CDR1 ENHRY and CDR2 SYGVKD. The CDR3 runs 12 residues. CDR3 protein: CANQGVGQPQHF.

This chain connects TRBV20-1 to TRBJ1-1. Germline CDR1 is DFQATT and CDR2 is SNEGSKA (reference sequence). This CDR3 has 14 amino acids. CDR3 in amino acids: CSARGLPMNTEAFF.

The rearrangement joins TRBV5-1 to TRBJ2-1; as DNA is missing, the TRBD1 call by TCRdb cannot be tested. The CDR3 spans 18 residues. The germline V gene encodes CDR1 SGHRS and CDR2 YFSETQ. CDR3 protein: CASSRDRGSGNSYNEQFF.

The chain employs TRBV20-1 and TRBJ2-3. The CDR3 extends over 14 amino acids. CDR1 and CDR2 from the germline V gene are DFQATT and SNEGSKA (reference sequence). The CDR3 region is CSARHRTFTDTQYF.

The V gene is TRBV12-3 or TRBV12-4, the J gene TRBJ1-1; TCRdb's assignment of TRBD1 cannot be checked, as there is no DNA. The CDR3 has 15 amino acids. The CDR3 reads CASSLAKGVRNEAFF.

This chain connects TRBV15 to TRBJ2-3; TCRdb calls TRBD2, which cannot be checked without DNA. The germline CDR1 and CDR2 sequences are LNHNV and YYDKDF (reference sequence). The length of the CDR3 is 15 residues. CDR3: CATSRRLADTDTQYF.

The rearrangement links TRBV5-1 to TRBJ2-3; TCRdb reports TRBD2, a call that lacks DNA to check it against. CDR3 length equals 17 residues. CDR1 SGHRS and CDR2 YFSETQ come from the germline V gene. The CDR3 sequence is CASSWRGLAGFTDTQYF.

The CDR3 sequence is CASKPVGGLTEAFF. The chain joins TRBV12-3 or TRBV12-4 to TRBJ1-1; TCRdb selects TRBD1, and the lack of DNA leaves this call unchecked. CDR3 length: 14 amino acids.

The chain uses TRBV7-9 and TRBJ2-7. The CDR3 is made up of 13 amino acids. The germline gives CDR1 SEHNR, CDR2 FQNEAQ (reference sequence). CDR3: CASSQDRSYEQYF.

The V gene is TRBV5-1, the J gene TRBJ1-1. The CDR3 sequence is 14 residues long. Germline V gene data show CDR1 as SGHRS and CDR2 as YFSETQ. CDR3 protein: CASSLLKENTEAFF.

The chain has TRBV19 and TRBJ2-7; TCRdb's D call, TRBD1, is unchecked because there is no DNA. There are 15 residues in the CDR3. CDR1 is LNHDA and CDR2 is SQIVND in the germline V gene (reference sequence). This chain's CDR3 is CASSIAGGISYEQYF. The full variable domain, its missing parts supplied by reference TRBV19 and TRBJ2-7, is DGGITQSPKYLFRKEGQNVTLSCEQNLNHDAMYWYRQDPGQGLRLIYYSQIVNDFQKGDIAEGYSVSREKKESFPLTVTSAQKNPTAFYLCASSIAGGISYEQYFGPGTRLTVT.

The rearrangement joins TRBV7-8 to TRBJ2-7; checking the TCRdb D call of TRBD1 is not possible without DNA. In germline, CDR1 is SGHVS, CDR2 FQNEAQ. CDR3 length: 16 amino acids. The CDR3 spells CASSWEAGGAYYEQYF.

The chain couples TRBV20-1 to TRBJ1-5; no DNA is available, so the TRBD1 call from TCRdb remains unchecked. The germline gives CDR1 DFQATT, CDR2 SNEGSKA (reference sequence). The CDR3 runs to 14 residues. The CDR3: CSASGQYSNQPQHF.

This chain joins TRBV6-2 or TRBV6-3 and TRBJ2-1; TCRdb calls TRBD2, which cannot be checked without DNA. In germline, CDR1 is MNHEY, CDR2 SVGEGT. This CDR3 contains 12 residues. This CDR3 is CASSGQREGAIF.